Described below is a single T cell receptor (beta chain) sequence and its context. Its antigen is currently unknown. The data are from a study of cytomegalovirus exposure and HLA in healthy donors. Study-level points and caveats: In a later analysis, a missense DCLRE1C variant was linked to TCR beta V- and J-gene trimming. Clonal expansion was found to be greater in HLA-associated TCR beta chains than in equally common others in a later analysis. Differences between HLA loci emerged in a later analysis of TCR association rates, with DRB1 most and HLA-C fewest. Confirmation was obtained in vitro that a few CMV-associated chains are specific for CMV antigens.

Primers: 60 Vbeta forward and 13 Jbeta reverse. Produced via immunoSEQ multiplex PCR; TCRdb's table is partial and in-frame only. The sample lists over 150,000 clones, 85% occurring once. The V gene end was trimmed by 5 bases and the J gene end by 1 base; junction bases not matched to a gene: 4. This CDR3 contains 14 residues. Germline V gene data show CDR1 as SEHNR and CDR2 as FQNEAQ (reference sequence). The V call is TRBV7-9, the J call TRBJ2-5; 7 bases line up with TRBD1. The source is a boy younger than 10 in good health and CMV-seronegative. Specimen: PBMCs. The CDR3 DNA sequence: TGTGCCAGCAGCCTCCGACAGGGCCAAGAGACCCAGTACTTC. Translation gives CASSLRQGQETQYF.